A selection of T cell receptor beta chains follows, all from one sample in a study of cytomegalovirus exposure and HLA in healthy donors. Data came from immunoSEQ multiplex PCR; TCRdb stores just in-frame clones and leaves some out. This sample carries about 130,000 clones, roughly 63% of them seen once, and the ten largest clones take 1.5% to 2%. Sequencing was carried out using PBMCs. The receptors shown here come from a man aged 25-45 years in good health and CMV-seropositive. The CDR3 runs from the conserved cysteine through the conserved F or W. The order of the fields is D gene, V gene, clone size, J gene, CDR3 DNA, CDR3 protein. A D gene is named only where the DNA matches it firmly. Rows may omit the clone size; those that give it use once, few, many or a size class.

TRBD1	TRBV5-1	-	TRBJ2-7	TGCGCCAGCAGCGGCGGGACAGGGGGCATCTACGAGCAGTACTTC	CASSGGTGGIYEQYF
-	TRBV5-1	-	TRBJ2-1	TGCGCCAGCAGCTTGGGGGGCCTAAGCTCCTACAATGAGCAGTTCTTC	CASSLGGLSSYNEQFF
-	TRBV2	-	TRBJ1-5	TGTGCCAGCAAACGGGACAACAATCAGCCCCAGCATTTT	CASKRDNNQPQHF
-	TRBV29-1	-	TRBJ2-5	TGCAGCGCAGCCGGTGGCGGGGAGCTTCAAGAGACCCAGTACTTC	CSAAGGGELQETQYF
-	TRBV7-3	-	TRBJ1-6	TGTGCCAGCAGCTTACAGGGGTGGGATTCACCCCTCCACTTT	CASSLQGWDSPLHF
-	TRBV7-9	-	TRBJ1-4	TGTGCCGCGGCGGGGGATACTGCAACTAATGAAAAACTGTTTTTT	CAAAGDTATNEKLFF
TRBD2	TRBV5-1	once	TRBJ2-1	TGCGCCAGCACTAGGAATCCGGGCGGGAGGGCCAACGAGCAGTTCTTC	CASTRNPGGRANEQFF
-	TRBV6-1	-	TRBJ1-1	TGTGCCATCAGTGCTGAGGGGGTCAGTTTGAACACTGAAGCTTTCTTT	CAISAEGVSLNTEAFF
TRBD1	TRBV19	-	TRBJ1-1	TGTGCCAGTAACGCTCCCGGACAGGGGACTTCCACTGAAGCTTTCTTT	CASNAPGQGTSTEAFF
-	TRBV11-2	-	TRBJ1-5	TGTGCCAGCAGCCTCCACTACGATGGCAATCAGCCCCAGCATTTT	CASSLHYDGNQPQHF
-	TRBV16	-	TRBJ1-2	TGTGCCAGCAGCGAACGGACAGTTAACTATGGCTACACCTTC	CASSERTVNYGYTF
-	TRBV7-9	-	TRBJ1-2	TGTTCCAGCAGCTTTAGCGGGGATGGCTACACCTTC	CSSSFSGDGYTF
-	TRBV2	-	TRBJ1-1	TGTGCCAGCACCTTTATGAACACTGAAGCTTTCTTT	CASTFMNTEAFF
TRBD2	TRBV5-1	-	TRBJ2-1	TGCGCCAGCAGCTTCTTACGAGCGGGAGTGAACGGTGAGCAGTTCTTC	CASSFLRAGVNGEQFF
-	TRBV7-2	-	TRBJ1-5	TGTGCCAGCAGCCCCACGGGGCAGCCCCAGCATTTT	CASSPTGQPQHF
-	TRBV10-3	few	TRBJ1-2	TGTGCCATCAGTGGCCGAACAGGGCCACCCAATGGCTACACCTTC	CAISGRTGPPNGYTF
TRBD2	TRBV11-2	-	TRBJ2-1	TGTGCCAGCAGCCTAGCGGGAGTCTCCTACAATGAGCAGTTCTTC	CASSLAGVSYNEQFF
TRBD1	TRBV30	once	TRBJ1-2	TGTGCCTGGGGGACAGCCCATAACTATGGCTACACCTTC	CAWGTAHNYGYTF
-	TRBV30	-	TRBJ1-1	TGTGCCTGGAGCTGGCGGGCTTCGGCTTTCTTT	CAWSWRASAFF
TRBD1	TRBV28	-	TRBJ1-1	TGTGCCAGCACCCCTTTGGACAGGCAAGACACTGAAGCTTTCTTT	CASTPLDRQDTEAFF
TRBD1	TRBV29-1	-	TRBJ2-7	TGCAGCGTTGGACAGGGAATGCGTAGCGAGCAGTACTTC	CSVGQGMRSEQYF
TRBD2	TRBV2	-	TRBJ2-5	TGTGCCAGCCCGGGAGGGCCGCGGGAGACCCAGTACTTC	CASPGGPRETQYF
TRBD2	TRBV29-1	-	TRBJ2-1	TGCAGCCCATCCTATCTCGGGACTAGCGGGTACGTGGATGAGCAGTTCTTC	CSPSYLGTSGYVDEQFF
-	TRBV5-4	few	TRBJ2-1	TGTGCCAGCAGCTTGGCCTCGGTAGCGGCCTACAATGAGCAGTTCTTC	CASSLASVAAYNEQFF
-	TRBV19	-	TRBJ1-3	TGTGCCAGTAGCATCCCCGCCCGGGGTTCTGGAAACACCATATATTTT	CASSIPARGSGNTIYF
-	TRBV2	-	TRBJ2-5	TGTGCCAGCAGTGATCCGAGGGTGCAAGAGACCCAGTACTTC	CASSDPRVQETQYF
TRBD1	TRBV5-1	-	TRBJ1-2	TGCGCCAGCAGCCCGGAGGGGGCTTGGAGAGGCTACACCTTC	CASSPEGAWRGYTF
TRBD2	TRBV5-1	few	TRBJ2-1	TGCGCCAGCAGCTTGGCCAGATCACAGCGGGAGGCCTACAATGAGCAGTTCTTC	CASSLARSQREAYNEQFF
TRBD1	TRBV6-1	few	TRBJ2-2	TGTGCCAGCAGTTTTGCACAGGGGGCCGGGGAGCTGTTTTTT	CASSFAQGAGELFF